The present TCR beta chain was sequenced within a study of shared clonotypes between healthy human individuals. Study in general: Donors had three CD4 naive, three CD4 memory, two CD8 naive and one CD8 memory plate apiece. Study-level results: Only blood samples were collected, and tissue repertoires likely differ.

Germline lookup yields CDR1 MNHEY and CDR2 SMNVEV (reference sequence). The CDR3 runs to 16 residues. V was clipped by 2 bases and J by 0 bases; unmatched bases: 5. In this sample, this clone turned up once. Its target is not known. Using immunoSEQ multiplex PCR, the repertoire was profiled, and TCRdb retains in-frame clones only, with some absent. Among around 690,000 clones listed, 90% were seen once. The clonotype was recovered from a man aged 18-30 years in good health. Some clones in this sample may be carry-over from other donors' samples. The chain links TRBV27 to TRBJ2-3; 7 bases line up with TRBD2. What was sequenced was memory CD8+ T cells from PBMCs. Indicated subset: CD45RO+ cells pooled with CCR7-negative TemRA cells. The chain's CDR3 is CASSLLAVSSTDTQYF. CDR3 DNA: TGTGCCAGCAGTTTACTAGCGGTCTCCAGCACAGATACGCAGTATTTT.